A selection of T cell receptor beta chains follows, all from one sample in a study of response to subunit inactivated influenza vaccine. Each CDR3 protein is one row after TCRdb ran MiXCR on the RT-PCR reads. This sample carries 750,000 to 850,000 distinct CDR3 sequences, less than 20% of them seen once, and the ten largest clones take under 13%. This specimen consisted of PBMCs from blood, obtained more than 4 days after vaccination. The receptors come from a man aged 45 to 65 who received an inactivated influenza vaccine. Each CDR3 is given with its conserved first and last residue. The D gene is left open where the match is weak. The size entry is marked missing in some rows and otherwise reads once, few, many or a size class.

j_call v_call clone_size d_call cdr3_aa cdr3_nt
TRBJ1-2 TRBV7-2 NA TRBD1 CASTKRQGAGGYTF TGTGCCAGCACCAAACGGCAGGGGGCGGGTGGCTACACCTTC
TRBJ2-7 TRBV4-2 NA TRBD2 CASSPSGRPYEQYF TGTGCCAGCAGTCCTAGCGGGCGCCCCTACGAGCAGTACTTC
TRBJ2-5 TRBV20-1 few TRBD2 CSAIPGGAPQETQYF TGCAGTGCTATCCCCGGGGGGGCCCCCCAAGAGACCCAGTACTTC
TRBJ2-1 TRBV5-1 few NA CASSLGGYFGDEQFF TGCGCCAGCAGCTTGGGCGGGTATTTTGGGGATGAGCAGTTCTTC
TRBJ2-7 TRBV4-3 few NA CASSQDPLSYEQYF TGCGCCAGCAGCCAAGATCCCCTCTCCTACGAGCAGTACTTC
TRBJ1-2 TRBV5-1 few NA CASSFSSQGRNGYTF TGCGCCAGCAGCTTTTCTTCGCAGGGGAGAAATGGCTACACCTTC
TRBJ2-1 TRBV12-3/TRBV12-4 many NA CASSHPGTEQFF TGTGCCAGCAGTCACCCCGGGACAGAGCAGTTCTTC
TRBJ1-1 TRBV9 few NA CASSVEGITEAFF TGTGCCAGCAGCGTAGAGGGTATCACTGAAGCTTTCTTT
TRBJ1-1 TRBV7-8 few NA CASSFRTTREGTEAFF TGTGCCAGCAGCTTTCGGACGACCAGGGAGGGCACTGAAGCTTTCTTT
TRBJ2-1 TRBV10-3 NA NA CAISESVGVHNEQFF TGTGCCATCAGTGAGTCCGTGGGAGTCCACAATGAGCAGTTCTTC
TRBJ2-1 TRBV4-1 few TRBD2 CASSHGLAGGHEQFF TGCGCCAGCAGCCATGGACTAGCGGGGGGTCACGAGCAGTTCTTC
TRBJ1-5 TRBV2 NA TRBD1 CASERTGEAWPQHF TGTGCCAGCGAACGGACAGGGGAGGCTTGGCCCCAGCATTTT
TRBJ2-5 TRBV11-2 NA NA CASSLLGWETQYF TGTGCCAGCAGCTTATTGGGGTGGGAGACCCAGTACTTC
TRBJ2-7 TRBV29-1 few TRBD1 CSVGGRQGAVYEQYF TGCAGCGTTGGCGGAAGACAGGGGGCCGTCTACGAGCAGTACTTC
TRBJ2-1 TRBV5-1 NA NA CASSFWGADEQFF TGCGCCAGCAGCTTTTGGGGGGCCGATGAGCAGTTCTTC
TRBJ1-5 TRBV15 NA TRBD1 CATSRTTGKGAQPQHF TGTGCCACCAGCAGAACGACAGGGAAGGGGGCTCAGCCCCAGCATTTT
TRBJ2-1 TRBV20-1 few TRBD2 CSARGTSGRYNEQFF TGCAGTGCTAGGGGGACTAGCGGGAGATACAATGAGCAGTTCTTC
TRBJ2-3 TRBV20-1 NA TRBD1 CSATRQGRSTDTQYF TGCAGTGCAACAAGACAGGGGCGTAGCACAGATACGCAGTATTTT
TRBJ2-7 TRBV2 NA NA CASRFTGQGEQYF TGTGCCAGCAGATTTACGGGGCAGGGCGAGCAGTACTTC
TRBJ2-2 TRBV29-1 many TRBD1 CSVERGLDTGELFF TGCAGCGTGGAGAGGGGGCTAGACACCGGGGAGCTGTTTTTT
TRBJ2-1 TRBV20-1 NA NA CSAREKGHEQFF TGCAGTGCTAGAGAAAAGGGCCATGAGCAGTTCTTC
TRBJ2-1 TRBV6-2/TRBV6-3 few TRBD1 CASSYPLTGTSSYNEQFF TGTGCCAGCAGTTACCCCTTGACAGGGACGAGCTCCTACAATGAGCAGTTCTTC
TRBJ2-1 TRBV12-3/TRBV12-4 NA NA CASSSSIGEQFF TGTGCCAGCAGTTCTAGCATTGGTGAGCAGTTCTTC
TRBJ2-1 TRBV5-1 few TRBD2 CASSPWTSGGGEQFF TGCGCCAGCAGCCCCTGGACTAGCGGTGGGGGTGAGCAGTTCTTC
TRBJ2-4 TRBV7-6 NA TRBD2 CASSINIGTSGGFSKNIQYF TGTGCCAGCAGTATCAACATTGGGACTAGCGGGGGTTTTTCCAAAAACATTCAGTACTTC
TRBJ2-7 TRBV12-3/TRBV12-4 NA TRBD1 CASSFNRGQGHEQYF TGTGCCAGCAGTTTTAATCGGGGACAGGGACACGAGCAGTACTTC
TRBJ2-7 TRBV5-1 NA NA CASGPENSYEQYF TGCGCCAGTGGACCAGAGAACTCCTACGAGCAGTACTTC